The next 15 T cell receptor beta chains were all read from a single sample in a study of blood T cell repertoires in COVID-19. Profiled with immunoSEQ multiplex PCR; TCRdb holds only in-frame clones, not every one. The sample comprises approximately 130,000 clones, roughly 87% of which are singletons, and 15% to 20% rests with the top ten. The sample taken for sequencing was PBMCs or T cells enriched from blood (not recorded which). These receptors all come from a man aged 25-45 years who had recovered from COVID-19.

The chain is built from TRBV5-1 and TRBJ2-1; 11 bases line up with TRBD2. CDR1 and CDR2 (germline): SGHRS, YFSETQ. The CDR3 totals 15 residues. V was clipped by 5 bases and J by 8 bases; unmatched bases: 9. The CDR3 bases are TGCGCCAGCAGAGAGGGACTAGCGGTCCAACATGAGCAGTTCTTC. Amino acid sequence: CASREGLAVQHEQFF.

The genes are TRBV6-6 and TRBJ1-5; D not resolved. CDR1 is MNHNY, CDR2 SVGAGI, per germline (reference sequence). The CDR3 extends over 15 amino acids. With 2 bases removed from V and 3 bases from J, the gap between germline ends came to 11 bases. The CDR3 region is CASSYNGLDNQPQHF. The CDR3 DNA is TGTGCCAGCAGTTACAACGGACTTGACAATCAGCCCCAGCATTTT.

This chain joins TRBV5-6 and TRBJ2-2; 8 nucleotides match TRBD1. The CDR3 sequence is 16 residues long. Germline-derived CDR1 and CDR2 are SGHDT and YYEEEE. V was pared by 3 bases and J by 3 bases, with 7 bases of the junction left unmatched. The DNA for the CDR3 is TGTGCCAGCAGCTCATTGGGACAGGTGTACACCGGGGAGCTGTTTTTT. It is translated as CASSSLGQVYTGELFF.

This clone was observed a few times. The V gene is TRBV7-9, the J gene TRBJ1-2, with 7 bases that match TRBD1. V dropped 6 bases and J dropped 7; count of bases not matched to a gene: 11. Germline V CDR1 and CDR2: SEHNR, FQNEAQ (reference sequence). This CDR3 has 14 residues. The CDR3 sequence is CASSLGTAGSGYTF. The CDR3 nucleotides read TGTGCCAGCAGTTTGGGGACAGCCGGCAGTGGCTACACCTTC. The whole variable domain, remainder taken from reference TRBV7-9 and TRBJ1-2, is DTGVSQNPRHKITKRGQNVTFRCDPISEHNRLYWYRQTLGQGPEFLTYFQNEAQLEKSRLLSDRFSAERPKGSFSTLEIQRTEQGDSAMYLCASSLGTAGSGYTFGSGTRLTVV.

V is TRBV12-5 and J is TRBJ2-1, with D possibly being TRBD2 (6 bases). The V end was cut by 7 bases, the J end by 4 bases, with 17 bases between. The CDR3 spans 15 residues. In germline, CDR1 is LGHNT, CDR2 FRNRAP. The CDR3 DNA follows: TGTGCTAGTGCTGAGGGACTTTTTCAATACAATGAGCAGTTCTTC. Its translation is CASAEGLFQYNEQFF. Based on the CDR3 plus reference TRBV12-5 and TRBJ2-1, the full variable domain is DARVTQTPRHKVTEMGQEVTMRCQPILGHNTVFWYRQTMMQGLELLAYFRNRAPLDDSGMPKDRFSAEMPDATLATLKIQPSEPRDSAVYFCASAEGLFQYNEQFFGPGTRLTVL.

V gene TRBV11-3 combines with J gene TRBJ2-7, with 13 bases lining up with TRBD2. The CDR3 is 16 residues long. V trimming: 2 bases; J trimming: 6 bases; junction bases outside the gene matches: 7. Germline V gene sequence: CDR1 SGHNT, CDR2 YENEEA. This chain's CDR3 is CASSLSGTSGTGEQYF. The DNA of the CDR3 is TGTGCCAGCAGCTTAAGCGGGACTAGCGGGACGGGCGAGCAGTACTTC.

V is TRBV10-3 and J is TRBJ1-4; possible D gene TRBD1, 6 bases. CDR1 ENHRY and CDR2 SYGVKD come from the germline V gene. There are 20 residues in the CDR3. Trimming removed 3 bases from V and 5 bases from J, with 28 bases in between. DNA for the CDR3: TGTGCCATCAGTGATCCCACCAAAGGGCAGGGGCCGCTCCGAAATGAAAAACTGTTTTTT. This encodes CAISDPTKGQGPLRNEKLFF.

The genes are TRBV3-1 (or the pseudogene TRBV3-2) and TRBJ2-5, with 7 positions matching TRBD2. This CDR3 is built from 16 residues. J gave up 2 bases and V 6 bases, and 12 bases lay outside the gene matches. Germline V lookup: CDR1 LGHDT, CDR2 YNNKEL (reference sequence). CDR3 in amino acids: CASSLDPPGLQETQYF. CDR3 DNA: TGTGCCAGCAGTCTAGACCCCCCGGGACTACAAGAGACCCAGTACTTC.

The chain joins TRBV2 to TRBJ1-6; a weak D match, TRBD1 (6 bases). V was pared by 11 bases and J by 10 bases, with 21 bases between. CDR1 SNHLY and CDR2 FYNNEI come from the germline V gene. CDR3 size: 14 residues. CDR3 amino acids: CAGGYRESYSPLHF. The CDR3, as DNA: TGTGCCGGAGGCTACAGGGAGTCGTACTCACCCCTCCACTTT.

V and J are TRBV11-3 and TRBJ1-6, with 7 positions matching TRBD1. The CDR3 runs 13 residues. The V and J ends lost 5 bases and 10 bases, in that order; junction bases with no gene match: 5. CDR1 is SGHNT and CDR2 is YENEEA in the germline V gene. CDR3 coding DNA: TGTGCCAGCAGCCCCGACAGGGCGTCACCCCTCCACTTT. It yields the protein CASSPDRASPLHF.

The chain carries TRBV12-3 or TRBV12-4 and TRBJ1-3; D is perhaps TRBD1 (6 bases). Trimming shortened V by 4 bases and J by 4 bases, and 8 bases separated the two germline ends. This CDR3 has 13 amino acids. CDR3: CASSWTAGNTIYF. The CDR3 nucleotides read TGTGCCAGCAGTTGGACAGCCGGAAACACCATATATTTT.

As to this clone: Sequence at one end of the junction differs from germline and may be a read error. The chain is built from TRBV7-7 and TRBJ2-5; tentative D call: TRBD2 (5 bases). This CDR3 has 13 residues. Germline assignment: CDR1 SSHAT and CDR2 FNYEAQ (reference sequence). CDR3 bases: TGTGCTAGCAGTTCCGGACTGAGGGAGACCCAGTACTTC. Protein: CASSSGLRETQYF.

J is TRBJ2-2 and V is TRBV15; 7 nucleotides align to TRBD1. Losses at the gene ends were 3 bases for V and 1 base for J; bases not matched to a gene: 5. Germline V gene data show CDR1 as LNHNV and CDR2 as YYDKDF (reference sequence). The CDR3 is 16 amino acids. The CDR3 sequence: CATSRDRFLNTGELFF. CDR3 DNA sequence: TGTGCCACCAGCAGGGACAGGTTTTTGAACACCGGGGAGCTGTTTTTT.

V is TRBV5-8 and J is TRBJ1-1; 8 nucleotides agree with TRBD1. Germline-derived CDR1 and CDR2 are SGHTS and YDEGEE. The CDR3 runs to 14 residues. J gave up 5 bases and V 5 bases, and 8 bases lay outside the gene matches. CDR3 nucleotide sequence: TGTGCCAGCAGGTCAGACAGGGGAGGAACTGAAGCTTTCTTT. Translation gives CASRSDRGGTEAFF.

CDR3 sequence: CASSTGQGGSYNEQFF. CDR3 in DNA: TGTGCCAGCAGCACCGGACAGGGAGGCTCCTACAATGAGCAGTTCTTC. J is TRBJ2-1 and V is TRBV11-2, with 8 nucleotides matching TRBD1. V shed 5 bases and J 0 bases; nucleotides not matched to a gene: 6. The CDR3 runs to 16 residues. CDR1 is SGHAT and CDR2 is FQNNGV in the germline V gene.